Here is one T cell receptor beta chain with its context. Its target is unknown. Germline CDR1 MGHDK, CDR2 SYGVNS. The CDR3 has 11 residues. Trimming pared 10 bases from V and 6 bases from J, leaving 12 bases between. These data come from a study of T cell clonotyping in hematopoietic cell transplantation. Here immunoSEQ multiplex PCR was the method, and the copy in TCRdb shows in-frame clones only, minus some. The sample lists fewer than 6,000 clones, under 20% occurring once. The study's findings and limits: Pathologically expanded recipient clonotypes increased progressively from day 30 to day 180 as diversity fell. At the given depth, recipient repertoires were over 95% de novo clonotypes.

This material consisted of PBMCs, taken 180 days after allogeneic stem cell transplant. The clonotype originates from a male patient in his late teens or twenties who had an allogeneic stem cell transplant, so the T cells may come from the graft donor. Some clones in this sample may be carry-over from other donors' samples. This chain connects TRBV25-1 to TRBJ1-2; D unresolved. CDR3 amino acids: CAISAGDGYTF. CDR3 DNA sequence: TGTGCCATCTCAGCTGGGGATGGCTACACCTTC.